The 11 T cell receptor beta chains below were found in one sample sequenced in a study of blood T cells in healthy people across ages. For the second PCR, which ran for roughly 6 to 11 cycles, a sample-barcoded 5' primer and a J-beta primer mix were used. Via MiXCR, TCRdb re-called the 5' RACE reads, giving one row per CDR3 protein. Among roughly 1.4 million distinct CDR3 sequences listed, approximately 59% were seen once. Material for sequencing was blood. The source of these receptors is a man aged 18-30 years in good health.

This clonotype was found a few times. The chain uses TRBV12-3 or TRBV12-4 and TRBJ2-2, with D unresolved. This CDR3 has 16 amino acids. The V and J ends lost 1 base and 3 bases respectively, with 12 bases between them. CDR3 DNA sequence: TGTGCCAGCAGTTTAGGTCCCGTCGACCACACCGGGGAGCTGTTTTTT. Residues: CASSLGPVDHTGELFF.

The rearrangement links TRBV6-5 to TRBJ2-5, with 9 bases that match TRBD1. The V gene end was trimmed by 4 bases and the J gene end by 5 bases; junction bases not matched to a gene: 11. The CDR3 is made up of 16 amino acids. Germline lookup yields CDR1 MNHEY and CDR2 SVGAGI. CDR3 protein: CASSSGTGTLGETQYF. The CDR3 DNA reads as TGTGCCAGCAGTTCCGGGACAGGGACTCTGGGGGAGACCCAGTACTTC.

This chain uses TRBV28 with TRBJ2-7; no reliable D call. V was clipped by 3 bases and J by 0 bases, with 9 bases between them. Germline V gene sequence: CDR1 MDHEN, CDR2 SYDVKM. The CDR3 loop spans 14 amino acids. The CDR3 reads CASSFIRSSYEQYF. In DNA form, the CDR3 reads TGTGCCAGCAGTTTTATTAGGAGCTCCTACGAGCAGTACTTC.

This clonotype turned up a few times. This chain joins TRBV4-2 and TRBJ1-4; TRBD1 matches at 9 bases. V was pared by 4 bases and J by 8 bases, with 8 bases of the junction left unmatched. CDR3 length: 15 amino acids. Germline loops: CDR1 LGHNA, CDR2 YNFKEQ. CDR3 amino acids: CASSLLQDRGEKLFF. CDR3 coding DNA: TGTGCCAGCAGCCTTCTTCAGGACAGGGGAGAAAAACTGTTTTTT.

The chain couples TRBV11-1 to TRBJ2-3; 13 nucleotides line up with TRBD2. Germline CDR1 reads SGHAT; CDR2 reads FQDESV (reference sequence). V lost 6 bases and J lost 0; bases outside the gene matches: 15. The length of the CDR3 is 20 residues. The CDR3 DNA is TGTGCCAGCAGGGGGACTAGCGGGATCCCTGAGACTACTAGCACAGATACGCAGTATTTT. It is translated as CASRGTSGIPETTSTDTQYF.

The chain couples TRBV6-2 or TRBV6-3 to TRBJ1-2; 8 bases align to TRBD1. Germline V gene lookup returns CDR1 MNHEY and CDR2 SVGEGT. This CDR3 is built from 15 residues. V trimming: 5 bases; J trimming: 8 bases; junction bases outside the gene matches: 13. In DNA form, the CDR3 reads TGTGCCAGCAGTCAAGCCCAATGGACAGGGAACGGCTACACCTTC. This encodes CASSQAQWTGNGYTF.

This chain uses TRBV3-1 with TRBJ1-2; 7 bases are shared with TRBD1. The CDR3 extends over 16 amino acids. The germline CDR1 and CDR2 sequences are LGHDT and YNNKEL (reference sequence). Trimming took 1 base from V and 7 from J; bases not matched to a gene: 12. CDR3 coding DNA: TGTGCCAGCAGCCAAGCTAGGGACAGAAACATCTCTGGCTACACCTTC. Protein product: CASSQARDRNISGYTF.

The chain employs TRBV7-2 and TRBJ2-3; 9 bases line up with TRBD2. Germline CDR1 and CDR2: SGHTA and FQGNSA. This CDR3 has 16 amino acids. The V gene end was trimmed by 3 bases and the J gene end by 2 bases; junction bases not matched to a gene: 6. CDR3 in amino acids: CASSFRVAGVTDTQYF. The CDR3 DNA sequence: TGTGCCAGCAGCTTCCGGGTAGCGGGGGTCACAGATACGCAGTATTTT.

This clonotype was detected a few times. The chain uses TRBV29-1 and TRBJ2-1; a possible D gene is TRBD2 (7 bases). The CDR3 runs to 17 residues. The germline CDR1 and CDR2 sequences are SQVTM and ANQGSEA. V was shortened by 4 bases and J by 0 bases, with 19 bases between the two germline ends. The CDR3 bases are TGCAGCGTTGTAGGGGGGGACGCGGAAAGCTCCTACAATGAGCAGTTCTTC. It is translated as CSVVGGDAESSYNEQFF.

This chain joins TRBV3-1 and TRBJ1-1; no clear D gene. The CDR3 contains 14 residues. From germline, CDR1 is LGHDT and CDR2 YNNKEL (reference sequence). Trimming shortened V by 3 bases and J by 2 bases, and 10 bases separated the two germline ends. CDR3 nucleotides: TGTGCCAGCAGCCACGGCGGGCAAAACACTGAAGCTTTCTTT. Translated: CASSHGGQNTEAFF.

The CDR3 is CATKTWGPTDTQYF. The DNA of the CDR3 is TGTGCCACCAAGACATGGGGCCCAACAGATACGCAGTATTTT. This chain joins TRBV28 and TRBJ2-3; D might be TRBD1 (5 bases). V was clipped by 10 bases and J by 3 bases, with 17 bases between them. CDR3 length equals 14 residues. The germline gives CDR1 MDHEN, CDR2 SYDVKM.